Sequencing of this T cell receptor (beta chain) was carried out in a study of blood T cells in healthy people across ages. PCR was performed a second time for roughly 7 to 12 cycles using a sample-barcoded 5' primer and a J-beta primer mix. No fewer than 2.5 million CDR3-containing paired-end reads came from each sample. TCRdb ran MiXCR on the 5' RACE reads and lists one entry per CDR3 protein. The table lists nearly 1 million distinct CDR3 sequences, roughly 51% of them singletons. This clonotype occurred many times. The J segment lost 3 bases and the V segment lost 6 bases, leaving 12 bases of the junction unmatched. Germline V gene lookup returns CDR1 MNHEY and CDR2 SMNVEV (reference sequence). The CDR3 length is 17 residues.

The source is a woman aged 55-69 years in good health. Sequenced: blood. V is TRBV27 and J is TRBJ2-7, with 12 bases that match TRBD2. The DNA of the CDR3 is TGTGCCAGCAGAGGATGGACTAGCGGGAACCGATACTACGAGCAGTACTTC. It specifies CASRGWTSGNRYYEQYF.